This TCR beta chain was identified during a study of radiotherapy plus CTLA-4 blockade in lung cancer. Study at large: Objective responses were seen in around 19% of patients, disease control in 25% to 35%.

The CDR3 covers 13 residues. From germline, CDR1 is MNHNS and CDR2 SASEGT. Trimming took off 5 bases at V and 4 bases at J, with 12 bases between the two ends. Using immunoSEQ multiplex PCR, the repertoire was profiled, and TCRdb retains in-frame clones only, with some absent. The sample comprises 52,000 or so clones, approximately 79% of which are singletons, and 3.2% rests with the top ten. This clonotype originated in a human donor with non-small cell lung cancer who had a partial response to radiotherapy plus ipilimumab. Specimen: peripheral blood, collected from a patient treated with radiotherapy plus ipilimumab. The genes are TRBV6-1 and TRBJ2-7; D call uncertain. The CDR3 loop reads CASSLEARYEQYF. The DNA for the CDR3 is TGTGCCAGCAGTTTGGAAGCTAGGTACGAGCAGTACTTC.